The rows below give T cell receptor beta chains drawn from one sample of a study of PD-1 blockade in mismatch repair-deficient tumors. Some clones are missing from TCRdb's copy, which holds only in-frame ones; the method was immunoSEQ multiplex PCR. The sample lists some 16,000 clones; roughly 84% were seen once. Sequencing used PBMCs, obtained 4 weeks after starting pembrolizumab. All receptors come from an adult with mismatch repair-deficient cancer. Both conserved end residues are part of each CDR3. D genes are given only for firm matches. Where a row states a size, it is once, few, many or the class of an expanded clone; other rows omit it.

D: TRBD2
size: -
J: TRBJ2-3
length: 17
V: TRBV4-1
DNA: TGCGCCAGCAGCCAGGCTATAGCGGGGACTAGCACAGATACGCAGTATTTT
CDR3: CASSQAIAGTSTDTQYF

D: TRBD2
size: -
J: TRBJ2-3
length: 16
V: TRBV5-1
DNA: TGCGCCAGCAGCTCGGGGACTAGCGGGAGCACAGATACGCAGTATTTT
CDR3: CASSSGTSGSTDTQYF

D: TRBD1
size: few
J: TRBJ1-5
length: 16
V: TRBV28
DNA: TGTGCCAGCAGTCCGAGGACAGGGATACTCAATCAGCCCCAGCATTTT
CDR3: CASSPRTGILNQPQHF

D: -
size: -
J: TRBJ1-1
length: 16
V: TRBV5-1
DNA: TGCGCCAGCAGCTTGGCCGGTATGTCCATGAACACTGAAGCTTTCTTT
CDR3: CASSLAGMSMNTEAFF

D: TRBD2
size: -
J: TRBJ2-3
length: 16
V: TRBV4-2
DNA: TGTGCCAGCAGCCAGAGGCGACTAGCTGACACAGATACGCAGTATTTT
CDR3: CASSQRRLADTDTQYF

D: TRBD1
size: few
J: TRBJ2-7
length: 13
V: TRBV29-1
DNA: TGCAGCGTTGGACAGGGGCGAACCTACGAGCAGTACTTC
CDR3: CSVGQGRTYEQYF

D: -
size: -
J: TRBJ2-1
length: 16
V: TRBV30
DNA: TGTGCCTGGTGTTTGTTGGGCGGGCCCTCCTACAATGAGCAGTTCTTC
CDR3: CAWCLLGGPSYNEQFF

D: TRBD2
size: -
J: TRBJ2-2
length: 16
V: TRBV5-1
DNA: TGCGCCAGCAGCTTTGGTCTAGCGGGAGAGACCGGGGAGCTGTTTTTT
CDR3: CASSFGLAGETGELFF

D: -
size: once
J: TRBJ2-2
length: 14
V: TRBV27
DNA: TGTGCCAGCAGTTTAGGGGCGAGCACCGGGGAGCTGTTTTTT
CDR3: CASSLGASTGELFF

D: TRBD1
size: -
J: TRBJ2-2
length: 15
V: TRBV15
DNA: TGTGCCACCAGCAGAGGGACAGGGGACACCGGGGAGCTGTTTTTT
CDR3: CATSRGTGDTGELFF

D: -
size: -
J: TRBJ1-5
length: 14
V: TRBV2
DNA: TGTGCCAGCAGTGACGGTCGGGGCAATCAGCCCCAGCATTTT
CDR3: CASSDGRGNQPQHF

D: -
size: -
J: TRBJ1-4
length: 13
V: TRBV29-1
DNA: TGCAGCGTTGATCCGTTAACTAATGAAAAACTGTTTTTT
CDR3: CSVDPLTNEKLFF

D: -
size: -
J: TRBJ2-2
length: 15
V: TRBV6-1
DNA: TGTGCCAGCAGTGAGACGTTCGAGGTCACCGGGGAGCTGTTTTTT
CDR3: CASSETFEVTGELFF

D: -
size: -
J: TRBJ2-2
length: 12
V: TRBV11-3
DNA: TGTGCCAGCAGCCCGGGGAGACCGGAGCTGTTTTTT
CDR3: CASSPGRPELFF

D: -
size: -
J: TRBJ1-1
length: 16
V: TRBV7-2
DNA: TGTGCCAGCAGCCAACAGGGTTACGGGTTGGGCACTGAAGCTTTCTTT
CDR3: CASSQQGYGLGTEAFF

D: TRBD1
size: -
J: TRBJ1-1
length: 14
V: TRBV19
DNA: TGTGCCAGTCGATCTCCGGGACAGTTCACTGAAGCTTTCTTT
CDR3: CASRSPGQFTEAFF

D: -
size: -
J: TRBJ1-2
length: 12
V: TRBV7-9
DNA: TGTGCCAGCAGCTCGCGAAACTATGGCTACACCTTC
CDR3: CASSSRNYGYTF

D: TRBD1
size: once
J: TRBJ1-2
length: 16
V: TRBV4-1
DNA: TGCGCCAGCAGCCAAGACTTCTACGGACAGGGGACGGGTTACACCTTC
CDR3: CASSQDFYGQGTGYTF

D: -
size: -
J: TRBJ2-2
length: 15
V: TRBV28
DNA: TGTGCCAGCAGTTTGGTGGGAGATCTCACCGGGGAGCTGTTTTTT
CDR3: CASSLVGDLTGELFF

D: -
size: -
J: TRBJ2-7
length: 13
V: TRBV27
DNA: TGTGCCAGCAGTTTACAGTATCGCTACGAGCAGTACTTC
CDR3: CASSLQYRYEQYF

D: TRBD2
size: once
J: TRBJ2-3
length: 15
V: TRBV2
DNA: TGTGCCAGCAGGCGACTAGCGGGGGGCACAGATACGCAGTATTTT
CDR3: CASRRLAGGTDTQYF

D: -
size: -
J: TRBJ2-7
length: 15
V: TRBV11-2
DNA: TGTGCCAGCAGCTTGTTTGGGGGGAGCTCCTACGAGCAGTACTTC
CDR3: CASSLFGGSSYEQYF

D: -
size: -
J: TRBJ1-2
length: 13
V: TRBV29-1
DNA: TGCAGCGCCACAAAGAGCGAATCGTATGGCTACACCTTC
CDR3: CSATKSESYGYTF

D: TRBD2
size: -
J: TRBJ2-3
length: 18
V: TRBV28
DNA: TGTGCCAGCAGTTTTTCGACCCTTGGCGGGAGGGCAACAGATACGCAGTATTTT
CDR3: CASSFSTLGGRATDTQYF

D: TRBD2
size: -
J: TRBJ2-1
length: 13
V: TRBV7-2
DNA: TGTGCCAGCAGCCAGGGACTAGCCAATGAGCAGTTCTTC
CDR3: CASSQGLANEQFF

D: TRBD2
size: few
J: TRBJ2-7
length: 15
V: TRBV2
DNA: TGTGCCAGCAGTGAATTTGGCGGGGGAGCCTACGAGCAGTACTTC
CDR3: CASSEFGGGAYEQYF

D: -
size: -
J: TRBJ1-2
length: 15
V: TRBV7-2
DNA: TGTGCCAGCAGCTTCACCGCGGGAGCTAACTATGGCTACACCTTC
CDR3: CASSFTAGANYGYTF

D: TRBD1
size: -
J: TRBJ1-4
length: 14
V: TRBV2
DNA: TGTGCCAGCACCCAAGGGGGCGTTAATGAAAAACTGTTTTTT
CDR3: CASTQGGVNEKLFF

D: -
size: -
J: TRBJ2-1
length: 14
V: TRBV10-3
DNA: TGTGCCATCAGTGACAGGACTACCTACAATGAGCAGTTCTTC
CDR3: CAISDRTTYNEQFF

D: -
size: -
J: TRBJ2-5
length: 14
V: TRBV4-1
DNA: TGCGCCAGCAGCCAAGTTTTGGGGGGTGAGACCCAGTACTTC
CDR3: CASSQVLGGETQYF

D: -
size: -
J: TRBJ1-5
length: 18
V: TRBV27
DNA: TGTGCCAGCAGTTTACGAGGGCCCGCGGGCTATAGCAATCAGCCCCAGCATTTT
CDR3: CASSLRGPAGYSNQPQHF

D: TRBD1
size: few
J: TRBJ2-7
length: 14
V: TRBV5-1
DNA: TGCGCCAGCAGCTTGCAGGGGGCTTCCTACGAGCAGTACTTC
CDR3: CASSLQGASYEQYF

D: -
size: -
J: TRBJ2-6
length: 18
V: TRBV19
DNA: TGTGCCAGTAGTATAGGGGCAGGGGCCGCCTCTGGGGCCAACGTCCTGACTTTC
CDR3: CASSIGAGAASGANVLTF

D: -
size: -
J: TRBJ2-7
length: 11
V: TRBV30
DNA: TGTGCCTGGAGTGTTGGGCAGGGTCAGTACTTC
CDR3: CAWSVGQGQYF

D: -
size: -
J: TRBJ1-5
length: 13
V: TRBV6-5
DNA: TGTGCCAGCAGGCGGGACCGGGATCAGCCCCAGCATTTT
CDR3: CASRRDRDQPQHF

D: TRBD2
size: few
J: TRBJ2-7
length: 15
V: TRBV6-5
DNA: TGTGCCAGCAGCCCCGGGACTAGCGGGAGGAACGAGCAGTACTTC
CDR3: CASSPGTSGRNEQYF

D: -
size: -
J: TRBJ2-2
length: 14
V: TRBV27
DNA: TGTGCCAGCAGTTTGGGTAGCGCAGCCGGGGAGCTGTTTTTT
CDR3: CASSLGSAAGELFF

D: TRBD1
size: once
J: TRBJ2-7
length: 11
V: TRBV29-1
DNA: TGCAGCGTTACAGGGGGCTACGAGCAGTACTTC
CDR3: CSVTGGYEQYF

D: -
size: -
J: TRBJ1-4
length: 14
V: TRBV28
DNA: TGTGCCAGCAGTAGAGGGGGGGCAGTTGAAAAACTGTTTTTT
CDR3: CASSRGGAVEKLFF

D: -
size: -
J: TRBJ1-1
length: 17
V: TRBV28
DNA: TGTGCCAGCAGTCCGAGCGAGGGCACAGGGAAGTCCACTGAAGCTTTCTTT
CDR3: CASSPSEGTGKSTEAFF

D: -
size: -
J: TRBJ2-3
length: 16
V: TRBV21-1
DNA: TGTGCCAGCAGCGCGTTGGAGGGGCGCTTATCAGATACGCAGTATTTT
CDR3: CASSALEGRLSDTQYF

D: -
size: -
J: TRBJ1-2
length: 13
V: TRBV28
DNA: TGTGCCAGCAGTCGTTATACAGGGTCTGGCTACACCTTC
CDR3: CASSRYTGSGYTF

D: -
size: -
J: TRBJ1-1
length: 15
V: TRBV11-3
DNA: TGTGCCAGCAGCTTAGGAGGCACCAGGAACACTGAAGCTTTCTTT
CDR3: CASSLGGTRNTEAFF

D: TRBD1
size: -
J: TRBJ1-5
length: 16
V: TRBV28
DNA: TGTGCCAGCAGTTCAACAGGGGCCCCTCACAATCAGCCCCAGCATTTT
CDR3: CASSSTGAPHNQPQHF

D: -
size: -
J: TRBJ1-2
length: 15
V: TRBV6-5
DNA: TGTGCCAGCAGTTACAGCGCGGAAGCTAACTATGGCTACACCTTC
CDR3: CASSYSAEANYGYTF

D: -
size: -
J: TRBJ1-1
length: 12
V: TRBV11-1
DNA: TGTGCCAGCAGCTTAAGATCATCGCGAGCTTTCTTT
CDR3: CASSLRSSRAFF

D: -
size: -
J: TRBJ1-1
length: 12
V: TRBV6-5
DNA: TGTGCCAGCAGGACAGGGAACACTGAAGCTTTCTTT
CDR3: CASRTGNTEAFF

D: -
size: -
J: TRBJ2-3
length: 15
V: TRBV7-6
DNA: TGTGCCAGCAGCTTAGGAGGGGGTGCAAGAGATACGCAGTATTTT
CDR3: CASSLGGGARDTQYF

D: TRBD1
size: -
J: TRBJ1-6
length: 16
V: TRBV28
DNA: TGTGCCAGCAGCTATACAGGGGGCACCTATAATTCACCCCTCCACTTT
CDR3: CASSYTGGTYNSPLHF

D: -
size: -
J: TRBJ1-5
length: 13
V: TRBV19
DNA: TGTGCCAGTAGTCTACGACTCGGTCAGCCCCAGCATTTT
CDR3: CASSLRLGQPQHF

D: TRBD1
size: -
J: TRBJ2-5
length: 15
V: TRBV5-1
DNA: TGCGCCAGCAGCATAGCCGGGACAGGGGGAGAGACCCAGTACTTC
CDR3: CASSIAGTGGETQYF

D: TRBD2
size: -
J: TRBJ2-1
length: 15
V: TRBV18
DNA: TGTGCCAGCTCAAAAGCGGGAGGGAACTACAATGAGCAGTTCTTC
CDR3: CASSKAGGNYNEQFF

D: -
size: -
J: TRBJ2-2
length: 14
V: TRBV6-5
DNA: TGTGCCAGCAGTTACGCAGGGGACACCGGGGAGCTGTTTTTT
CDR3: CASSYAGDTGELFF

D: TRBD1
size: -
J: TRBJ1-4
length: 15
V: TRBV5-1
DNA: TGCGCCAGCAGTAGGGACAGAACAACTAATGAAAAACTGTTTTTT
CDR3: CASSRDRTTNEKLFF

D: -
size: -
J: TRBJ1-2
length: 14
V: TRBV5-1
DNA: TGCGCCAGCAGCGAGACACCCCGATCCCATGGCTACACCTTC
CDR3: CASSETPRSHGYTF

D: -
size: -
J: TRBJ2-7
length: 12
V: TRBV7-9
DNA: TGTGCCAGCAGCTTACAGGGTTACGAGCAGTACTTC
CDR3: CASSLQGYEQYF